This T cell receptor beta chain was captured in a study of blood T cell repertoires in COVID-19. At the level of the study: There were acute and convalescent COVID-19 samples, and they came from the United States, Italy and Spain.

Authors' analysis steps: How many nucleated cells were present was estimated from reference gene primer amplification. Libraries were prepared by immunoSEQ multiplex PCR; TCRdb keeps only in-frame clonotypes and omits some of them. D and trimming come from the DNA, and the V and J calls and clone size come from that table. The repertoire consists of almost 300,000 clones, with nearly 90% occurring once and the leading ten covering more than 9.5%. Seattle patients were enrolled while actively infected and followed longitudinally. CDR3 length equals 14 residues. V dropped 0 bases and J dropped 5 bases, with 8 bases sitting between them. Germline CDR1 and CDR2: SGHKS and YYEKEE (reference sequence).

This receptor was obtained from a woman in her 30s with COVID-19, enrolled during active disease. The sequenced material came from peripheral blood. This chain connects TRBV5-5 to TRBJ1-4; D remains unclear. CDR3 nucleotide sequence: TGTGCCAGCAGCTTGGCCGTCTCGAATGAAAAACTGTTTTTT. This gives the protein CASSLAVSNEKLFF.